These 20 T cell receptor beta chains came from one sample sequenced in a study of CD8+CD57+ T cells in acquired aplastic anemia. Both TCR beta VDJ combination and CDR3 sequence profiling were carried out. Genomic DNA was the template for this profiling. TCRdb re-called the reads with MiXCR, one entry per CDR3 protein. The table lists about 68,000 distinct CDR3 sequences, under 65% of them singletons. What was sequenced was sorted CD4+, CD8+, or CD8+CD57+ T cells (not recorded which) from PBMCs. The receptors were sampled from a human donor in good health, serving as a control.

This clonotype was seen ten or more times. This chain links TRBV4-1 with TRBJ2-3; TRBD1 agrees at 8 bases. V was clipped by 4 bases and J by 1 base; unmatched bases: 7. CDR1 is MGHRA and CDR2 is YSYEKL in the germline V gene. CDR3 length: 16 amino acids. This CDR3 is CASSPGQGLGTDTQYF. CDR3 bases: TGCGCCAGCAGCCCCGGACAGGGTTTGGGCACAGATACGCAGTATTTT.

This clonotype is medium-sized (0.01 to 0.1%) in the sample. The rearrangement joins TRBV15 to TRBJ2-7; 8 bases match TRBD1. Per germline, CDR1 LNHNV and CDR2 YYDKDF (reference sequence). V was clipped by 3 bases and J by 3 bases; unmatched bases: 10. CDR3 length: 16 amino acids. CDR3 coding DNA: TGTGCCACCAGCAGCCTAGACAGGGGCCCATTCTACGAGCAGTACTTC. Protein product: CATSSLDRGPFYEQYF.

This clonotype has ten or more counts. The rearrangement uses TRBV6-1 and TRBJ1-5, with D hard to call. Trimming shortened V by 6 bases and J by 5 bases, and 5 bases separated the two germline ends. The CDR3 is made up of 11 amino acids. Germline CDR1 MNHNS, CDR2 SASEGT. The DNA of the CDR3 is TGTGCCAGCAGAGAGTATCAGCCCCAGCATTTT. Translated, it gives CASREYQPQHF.

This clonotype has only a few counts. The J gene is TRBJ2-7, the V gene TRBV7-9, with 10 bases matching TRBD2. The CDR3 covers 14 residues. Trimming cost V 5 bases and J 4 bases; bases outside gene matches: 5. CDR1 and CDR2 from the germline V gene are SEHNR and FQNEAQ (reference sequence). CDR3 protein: CASSLTSGEYEQYF. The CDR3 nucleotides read TGTGCCAGCAGCCTTACTAGCGGGGAGTACGAGCAGTACTTC.

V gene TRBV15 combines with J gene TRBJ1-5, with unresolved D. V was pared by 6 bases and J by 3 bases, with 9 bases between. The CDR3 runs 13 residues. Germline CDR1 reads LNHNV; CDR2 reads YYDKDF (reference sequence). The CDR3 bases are TGTGCCACCAGTCCTTCTAACAATCAGCCCCAGCATTTT. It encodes CATSPSNNQPQHF.

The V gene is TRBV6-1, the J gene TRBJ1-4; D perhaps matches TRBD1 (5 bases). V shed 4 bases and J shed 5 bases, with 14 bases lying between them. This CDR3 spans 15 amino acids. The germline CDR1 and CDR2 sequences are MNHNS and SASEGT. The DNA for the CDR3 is TGTGCCAGCAGTGCCGGGGGATACTCAAATGAAAAACTGTTTTTT. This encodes CASSAGGYSNEKLFF.

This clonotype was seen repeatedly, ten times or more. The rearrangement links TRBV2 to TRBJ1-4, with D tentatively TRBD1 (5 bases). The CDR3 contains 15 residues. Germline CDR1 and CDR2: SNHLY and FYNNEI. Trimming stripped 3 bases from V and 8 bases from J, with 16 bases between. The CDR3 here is CASSDQDRIDEKLFF. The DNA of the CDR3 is TGTGCCAGCAGTGATCAAGACAGAATTGACGAAAAACTGTTTTTT.

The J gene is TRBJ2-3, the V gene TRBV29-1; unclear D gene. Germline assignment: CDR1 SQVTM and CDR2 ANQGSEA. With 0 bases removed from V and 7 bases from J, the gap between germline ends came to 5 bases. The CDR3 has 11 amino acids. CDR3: CSVEEDNTQYF. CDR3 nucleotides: TGCAGCGTTGAAGAGGATAATACGCAGTATTTT.

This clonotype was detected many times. DNA of the CDR3: TGTGCCAGCAGCAAGGGGACAGGGCGGGACACTGAAGCTTTCTTT. Protein: CASSKGTGRDTEAFF. This chain connects TRBV6-1 to TRBJ1-1; the match to TRBD1 covers 9 bases. The germline V gene has CDR1 MNHNS and CDR2 SASEGT. The CDR3 has 15 amino acids. V trimming: 6 bases; J trimming: 3 bases; junction bases outside the gene matches: 8.

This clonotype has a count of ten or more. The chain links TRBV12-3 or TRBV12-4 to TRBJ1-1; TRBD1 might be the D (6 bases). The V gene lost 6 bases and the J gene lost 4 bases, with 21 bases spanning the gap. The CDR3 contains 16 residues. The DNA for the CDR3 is TGTGCCAGCAGCCCCCAACAGGGCCGACAGGCCACTGAAGCTTTCTTT. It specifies CASSPQQGRQATEAFF.

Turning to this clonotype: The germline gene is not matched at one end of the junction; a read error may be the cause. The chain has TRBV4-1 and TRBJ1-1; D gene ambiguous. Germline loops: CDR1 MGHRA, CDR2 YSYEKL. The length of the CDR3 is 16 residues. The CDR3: CASSQDLAKAHTGAFF. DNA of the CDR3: TGCGCCAGCAGCCAAGATTTAGCCAAGGCCCACACTGGAGCTTTCTTT.

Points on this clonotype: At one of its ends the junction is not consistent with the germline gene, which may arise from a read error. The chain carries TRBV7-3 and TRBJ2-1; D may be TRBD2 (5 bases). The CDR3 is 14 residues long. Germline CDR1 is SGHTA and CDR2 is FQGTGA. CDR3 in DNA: TGTGCCAGCGGCTTACGCCTGGACTGCAATGAGCAGTTCTTC. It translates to CASGLRLDCNEQFF.

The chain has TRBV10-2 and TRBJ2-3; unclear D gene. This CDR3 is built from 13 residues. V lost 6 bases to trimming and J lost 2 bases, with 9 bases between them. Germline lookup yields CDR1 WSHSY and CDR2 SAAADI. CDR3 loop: CASRTQTTDTQYF. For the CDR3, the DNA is TGCGCCAGCAGAACACAGACCACAGATACGCAGTATTTT.

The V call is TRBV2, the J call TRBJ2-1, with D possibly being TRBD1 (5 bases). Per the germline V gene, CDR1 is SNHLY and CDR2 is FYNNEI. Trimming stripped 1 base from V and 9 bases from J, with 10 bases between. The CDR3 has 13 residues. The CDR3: CASSEGRVGEQFF. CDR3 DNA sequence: TGTGCCAGCAGTGAAGGCAGGGTGGGTGAGCAGTTCTTC.

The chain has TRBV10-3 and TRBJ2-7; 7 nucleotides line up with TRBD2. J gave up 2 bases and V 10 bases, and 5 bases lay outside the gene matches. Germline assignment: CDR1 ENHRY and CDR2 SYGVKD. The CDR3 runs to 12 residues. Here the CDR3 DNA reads TGTGCCACCCGGGACTACGCCTACGAGCAGTACTTC. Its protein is CATRDYAYEQYF.

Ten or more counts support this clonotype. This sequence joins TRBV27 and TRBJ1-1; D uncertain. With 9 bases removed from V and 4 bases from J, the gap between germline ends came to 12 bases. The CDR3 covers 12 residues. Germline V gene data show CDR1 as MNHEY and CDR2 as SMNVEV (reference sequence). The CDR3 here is CASIAGGTEAFF. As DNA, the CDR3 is TGTGCCAGTATCGCCGGCGGCACTGAAGCTTTCTTT.

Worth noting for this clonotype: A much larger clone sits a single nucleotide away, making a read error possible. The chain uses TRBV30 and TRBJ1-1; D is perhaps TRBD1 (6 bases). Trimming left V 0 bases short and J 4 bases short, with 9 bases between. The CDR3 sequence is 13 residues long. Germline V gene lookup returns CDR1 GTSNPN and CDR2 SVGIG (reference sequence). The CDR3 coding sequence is TGTGCCTGGAGTGTAACAGGGATCACTGAAGCTTTCTTT. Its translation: CAWSVTGITEAFF.

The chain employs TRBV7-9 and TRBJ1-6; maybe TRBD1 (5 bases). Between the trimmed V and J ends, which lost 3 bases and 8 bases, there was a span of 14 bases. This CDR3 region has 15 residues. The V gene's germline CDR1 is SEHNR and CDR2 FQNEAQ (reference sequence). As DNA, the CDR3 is TGTGCCAGCAGCTTTCAGGGAAATTTAGATTCACCCCTCCACTTT. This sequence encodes CASSFQGNLDSPLHF. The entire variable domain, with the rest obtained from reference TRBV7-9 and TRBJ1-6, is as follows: DTGVSQNPRHKITKRGQNVTFRCDPISEHNRLYWYRQTLGQGPEFLTYFQNEAQLEKSRLLSDRFSAERPKGSFSTLEIQRTEQGDSAMYLCASSFQGNLDSPLHFGNGTRLTVT.

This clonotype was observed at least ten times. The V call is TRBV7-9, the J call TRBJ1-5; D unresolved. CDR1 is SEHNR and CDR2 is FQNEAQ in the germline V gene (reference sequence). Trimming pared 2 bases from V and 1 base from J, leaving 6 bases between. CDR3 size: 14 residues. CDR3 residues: CASSLTTSNQPQHF. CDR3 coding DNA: TGTGCCAGCAGCTTAACTACGAGCAATCAGCCCCAGCATTTT.

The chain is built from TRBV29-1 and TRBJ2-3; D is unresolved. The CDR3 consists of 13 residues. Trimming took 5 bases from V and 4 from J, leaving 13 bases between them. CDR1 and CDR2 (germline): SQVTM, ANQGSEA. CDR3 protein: CSVLDGISDTQYF. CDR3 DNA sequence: TGCAGCGTTTTAGACGGAATCTCAGATACGCAGTATTTT.